The 6 T cell receptor beta chains given below trace back to one sample, sequenced in a study of T cells after yellow fever vaccination. TCRdb re-derived calls from the 5' RACE reads in MiXCR, one entry per CDR3 protein. Of hundreds of thousands of distinct CDR3 sequences detected, roughly 12% appear once; the ten largest clones hold roughly an eighth. The source was PBMCs, collected on the day of the yellow fever booster vaccination. The receptors here all came from a man aged 25 to 45 who received the YFV17D yellow fever vaccine.

In this sample, this clonotype turned up a few times. The chain recombines TRBV20-1 with TRBJ2-2; 7 bases are shared with TRBD2. The J segment lost 2 bases and the V segment lost 3 bases, leaving 6 bases of the junction unmatched. The length of the CDR3 is 15 residues. Germline V CDR1 and CDR2: DFQATT, SNEGSKA (reference sequence). CDR3 nucleotides: TGCAGTGCTAGGCTGGCGGGAGTCAACACCGGGGAGCTGTTTTTT. It is translated as CSARLAGVNTGELFF.

The chain couples TRBV9 to TRBJ2-7, with D tentatively TRBD1 (6 bases). Germline V lookup: CDR1 SGDLS, CDR2 YYNGEE. This CDR3 comprises 14 residues. Trimming removed 3 bases from V and 3 bases from J, with 13 bases in between. This chain's CDR3 is CASSAGDIYYEQYF. In DNA, the CDR3 is TGTGCCAGCAGCGCCGGGGACATCTACTACGAGCAGTACTTC.

A few counts support this clonotype. The gene calls are TRBV7-9 and TRBJ2-7; D not certain. V gave up 8 bases and J gave up 6 bases, with 14 bases separating them. CDR1 and CDR2 from the germline V gene are SEHNR and FQNEAQ (reference sequence). The CDR3 runs 12 residues. The CDR3 sequence: CASGGWAIEQYF. The CDR3 bases are TGTGCCAGCGGTGGGTGGGCTATCGAGCAGTACTTC.

The chain has TRBV14 and TRBJ1-6; D gene ambiguous. V dropped 0 bases and J dropped 9 bases, with 9 bases sitting between them. Germline V gene data show CDR1 as SGHDN and CDR2 as FVKESK. CDR3 length equals 14 residues. The CDR3 loop is CASSQDTQASPLHF. CDR3 coding DNA: TGTGCCAGCAGCCAAGATACCCAGGCTTCACCCCTCCACTTT.

This clonotype was seen more than once but under ten times. The chain links TRBV18 to TRBJ1-1, with D unclear. Germline CDR1 reads KGHSH; CDR2 reads LQKENI. The CDR3 totals 15 residues. V lost 3 bases, J lost 2 bases, and 13 bases lay in between. CDR3 sequence: CASSPGGGFNTEAFF. CDR3 in DNA: TGTGCCAGCTCACCCGGTGGAGGGTTCAACACTGAAGCTTTCTTT.

The gene calls are TRBV7-3 and TRBJ2-3; D is ambiguous. The germline CDR1 and CDR2 sequences are SGHTA and FQGTGA. With 1 base removed from V and 1 base from J, the gap between germline ends came to 9 bases. The CDR3 loop spans 15 amino acids. The CDR3 protein is CASSLNWFGTDTQYF. CDR3 in DNA: TGTGCCAGCAGCTTAAACTGGTTCGGCACAGATACGCAGTATTTT.